Below, one T cell receptor beta chain is given with its context. As yet, its antigen is unknown. A J-beta primer mix and a sample-barcoded 5' primer were used in a second PCR of about 7 to 12 cycles. TCRdb reanalysed the 5' RACE reads using MiXCR and keeps one entry per CDR3 protein. The sample records over a million distinct CDR3 sequences, less than 25% being singletons. CDR1 MNHEY and CDR2 SVGEGT come from the germline V gene. V lost 4 bases and J lost 6, with 18 bases in between. This CDR3 has 15 amino acids. These data originate in a study of blood T cells in healthy people across ages. Study-level points and caveats: Changes seen in expanded clonotypes were possibly confounded by donor CMV status left unknown. What prevented conclusive comparison of naive and antigen-experienced cells was that PBMCs were unsorted.

The sample also formed part of further work on T cells of mothers and their children. That work states: Samples were provided by three healthy Caucasian mothers and their six children. Sequencing returned over 9 million TCR beta CDR3 reads per mother and around 3 million per child.

Sequenced: blood. The genes are TRBV6-2 or TRBV6-3 and TRBJ2-5, with D maybe TRBD2 (6 bases). The TCR originated in a girl aged 2-10 years in good health. The CDR3 nucleotides are TGTGCCAGCAGTTTATCGACTAGGGAGCTGCAGACCCAGTACTTC. Protein sequence: CASSLSTRELQTQYF.